This TCR beta chain was sequenced in a study of cytomegalovirus exposure and HLA in healthy donors (dated by TCRdb to the late 2010s). Study-level background: According to an earlier analysis of several hundred of the donors, about 190 million T cells yielded 117 million unique TCR beta sequences and 276 Gb of sequence data. About 300 gigabases of sequencing data and around 90 million unique TCR sequences made up an early release that covered fewer than 650 HLA-typed donors. A later genetic analysis took genome-wide SNP genotypes for about three fifths of the 666 donors and used that subset as a discovery cohort. An earlier analysis of a few hundred of the donors applied high-throughput TCR beta sequencing to assess whether each TCR beta V gene segment acted as functional or pseudogenic. Because of strong linkage in the cohort, a few DR-DQ haplotypes were treated as single units for association and clustering. Typing coverage differed by locus: A, B, C, DRB1 and DQB1 were typed in about 620-640 donors, DQA1 in 522, DPA1 in around 600, and DPB1 in just under 480. The study combined high-throughput TCR immunosequencing, statistical association of individual TCRs with disease status, and machine learning to predict cytomegalovirus infection status. Among the roughly 370 genotyped donors, around 79% belonged to the genetic ancestry cluster associated with self-reported Caucasian donors. Rather than using new phenotypic data, the later analysis identified candidate immune exposures from TCR beta sequences and from how often those sequences occurred across donors. In addition to the first cohort of about 650 subjects, a separate validation cohort of under 150 different subjects was used. The study was designed to test whether signatures of past pathogen exposure could be identified by cataloging public T cell receptors. A later analysis re-analyzed previously published TCR beta repertoires from 666 donors and added high-resolution HLA genotyping to study TCR occurrence patterns. Every discovery cohort repertoire had been produced on one sequencing platform. Among 350 to 400 genotyped donors of the cohort, an average of about 240,000 unique TCR beta nucleotide sequences were sequenced per donor, 15% to 20% of them non-productive. Both class I and class II loci were covered by HLA typing, at four-digit resolution. The T cell repertoires of around 730 subjects were profiled by immunosequencing and related to cytomegalovirus serostatus. Donor age, sex, ethnicity and CMV serostatus were collected together with the repertoire data. Broader findings and caveats from the paper: Some IMGT-functional V segments, including TRBV6-2 and TRBV6-3, could not be distinguished by the 87-base-pair reads and were therefore excluded. According to a later analysis, parvovirus B19, influenza, CMV and Epstein-Barr virus appeared linked to several top co-occurrence clusters. A later genetic analysis reported fewer N-insertions in productive TCRs among donors in an Asian-associated ancestry cluster than the roughly 700-donor mean. Because HLA typing was unavailable for some donors at each locus, only the typed subset was used in association tests. A further reported finding was that TCR beta sequences accurately predicted the HLA-A and HLA-B alleles for most subjects in the first cohort. In a later analysis, some 17,000 TCR beta sequences were associated with specific HLA alleles at a false discovery rate of 0.05. Sequencing depth was assumed to be roughly uniform across donors in the presence/absence analyses, though that assumption may not hold. A later analysis found that most CMV-associated TCR beta chains appeared HLA-restricted, with HLA associations seemingly driven largely by CMV exposure. V-gene and J-gene trimming of TCR beta chains was associated with a missense DCLRE1C variant in a later genetic analysis, and the association was replicated in an independent cohort. Assigning TCR associations to individual alleles was difficult when HLA alleles, especially DR and DQ, strongly co-occurred. Most TCR sequences were observed very rarely across donors, whereas some public TCRs were present in many individuals. In a later analysis, the rate of TCR association differed among HLA loci, with DRB1 alleles having the most associated TCRs and HLA-C alleles having the fewest. The study gave a list of 150 to 200 TCR beta chains associated with cytomegalovirus. Only TCR beta chains were sequenced in this cohort, and the absence of alpha or paired-chain data limited detectable features. Correlated functional status among segregating V segments might be attributable to linkage disequilibrium, but an unknown experimental factor could not be ruled out. The only immune exposure information available for the cohort was CMV serostatus. The classifier was reported to diagnose cytomegalovirus status with high specificity and sensitivity in both the original cohort and the validation cohort. In an earlier analysis of around 600 of the donors, most TCR beta V segments appeared in productive rearrangements about 87% or about 30% of the time, broadly matching IMGT annotations. In a later analysis, HLA-associated TCR beta chains were found to be more clonally expanded and to have lower generation probabilities than equally common non-associated chains. The sequencing pipeline was judged likely to have produced a cluster of highly shared sequence variants as a technical artifact. The authors suggested that the approach could potentially be generalized to other disease states and immunological phenotypes. In vitro tests confirmed that a few of the cytomegalovirus-associated TCR beta chains recognize cytomegalovirus antigens. The earlier analysis of about 600 of the donors excluded fewer than 20 rarely observed V segments, including chromosome 9 orphons, because counts were too low.

Per the germline V gene (reference sequence), LNHDA is the CDR1 and SQIVND is the CDR2. The V end gives up 5 bases and the J end 6 bases, leaving 6 bases in the junction not matched to a gene. Spanning cysteine to phenylalanine, the CDR3 consists of 14 amino acids. Of the read, only the CDR3 DNA is kept; its 42 bases are in frame from base 1. The cohort consisted of hundreds of healthy bone marrow donors. At the time of sampling, all cohort members were nominally healthy, though unrecorded immune exposures were likely present. The donor tested CMV seronegative, placing the donor among the 350 to 400 seronegative members of the cohort. Every donor gave a peripheral blood sample, and the peripheral blood mononuclear cells from that sample were used for TCR beta sequencing. The Qiagen DNeasy Blood Extraction Kit was used to extract genomic DNA from the blood cell samples. Note on this clone: Its antigen has not been determined. Qualities for individual bases were not recorded, and no much larger clone is one base off.

Libraries were made using the immunoSEQ multiplex PCR assay. A mixture of 60 forward primers for TCR Vbeta segments and 13 reverse primers for TCR Jbeta segments was used in the multiplex PCR. The CDR3 region of rearranged TCR beta genes was amplified from genomic DNA by a multiplex PCR assay. The Illumina HiSeq System was used to sequence the amplified TCR beta libraries as 87-base-pair reads. In the source study's methods: Across the 500 to 850 repertoires, a later analysis counted approximately 83 million unique TCR beta chains, 8.5 million to 12 million of which were shared by at least two donors. To remove PCR and sequencing errors, raw reads were error-corrected and collapsed into unique sequences using a nearest-neighbor algorithm that merged closely related sequences. To assign V, D and J gene segments, CDR3 sequences were aligned to IMGT reference sequences. Each retained sequence needed at least a six-nucleotide match to both a V gene segment and a J gene segment. A rearrangement was called productive if the CDR3 had no stop codons and remained in frame with V and J, and every other rearrangement was called non-productive. CDR3 was defined according to IMGT convention as the region running from the second conserved V-encoded cysteine to the conserved J-encoded phenylalanine. The earlier analysis of some 580 of the donors excluded any sequence lacking an unambiguous match to a single V gene segment. An earlier analysis of several hundred of the donors called V segments functional above 56.7% productive rearrangements and segregating when the between-donor standard deviation exceeded 5%. A statistical classification framework was built for diagnosing cytomegalovirus status from the catalog of TCR beta chain sequences. V and J gene assignment, in a later analysis, came from comparing TCR nucleotide sequences with IMGT/GENE-DB human TR gene sequences. In a later analysis, CDR3 sequences and most-parsimonious VDJ recombination scenarios were assigned using the TCRdist pipeline. In a later analysis, each TCR beta chain was defined by its CDR3 amino acid sequence together with its V-gene family, and reads without a unique V-gene family were excluded. As a way to deal with suspected cross-contamination and a sequencing artifact, a later analysis dropped 450 to 600 nucleotide sequences that were highly shared and had low generation probability. In a later analysis, a clonal expansion index for each public chain was calculated from normalized within-repertoire ranks of inferred template counts. A later analysis computed generation probabilities with a VDJ recombination model fitted to out-of-frame rearrangements, and checked the results against IGoR. In a later analysis, hypergeometric tests were used to score TCR-TCR, TCR-HLA and TCR-CMV co-occurrence, with a repertoire-size bias correction applied to TCR pairs. In a later analysis, false discovery rates were estimated by permuting HLA or CMV assignments 20 times. In a later analysis, co-occurring TCRs were grouped using DBSCAN, and TCRdist sequence similarity was added for clustering within HLA-allele-positive subsets. For co-occurrence clustering, repertoires with fewer than 30,000 or more than 120,000 public chains were excluded, along with roughly five repertoires with anomalous nucleotide sharing. This immuneACCESS table, as held by TCRdb, lists in-frame sequences with V and J called but not all clones. Of the missing ones, under half trace to an unresolved V gene in checked studies; the others have no known cause. V, J and clone size reflect that table, while D and trimming were determined from the DNA. This sample holds about 160,000 clones; more than 70% were observed only once. About 1% of the sample is in the top ten clones.

The source material was PBMCs. This receptor was taken from a man aged 25-40 years in good health and CMV-seronegative. This sequence uses TRBV19 and TRBJ2-1; the central 8 bases match TRBD2. In nucleotide form, the sequence is TGTGCCAGTAGTGTTAGCGGGGTAAGCAATGAGCAGTTCTTC. This encodes CASSVSGVSNEQFF.